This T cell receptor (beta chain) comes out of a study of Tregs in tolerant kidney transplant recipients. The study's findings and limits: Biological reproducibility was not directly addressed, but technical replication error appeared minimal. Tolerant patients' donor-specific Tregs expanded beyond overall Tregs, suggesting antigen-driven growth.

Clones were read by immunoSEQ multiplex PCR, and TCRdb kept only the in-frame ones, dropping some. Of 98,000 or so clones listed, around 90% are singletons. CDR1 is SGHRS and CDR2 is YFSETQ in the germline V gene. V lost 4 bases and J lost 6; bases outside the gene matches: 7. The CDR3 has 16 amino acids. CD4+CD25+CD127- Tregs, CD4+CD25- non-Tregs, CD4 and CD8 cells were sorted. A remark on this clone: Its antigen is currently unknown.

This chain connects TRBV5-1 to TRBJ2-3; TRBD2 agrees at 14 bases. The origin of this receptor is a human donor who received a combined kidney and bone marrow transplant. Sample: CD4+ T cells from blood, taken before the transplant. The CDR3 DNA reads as TGCGCCAGCAGCGGACGACTAGCGGGAGGGCGCGATACGCAGTATTTT. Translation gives CASSGRLAGGRDTQYF.